This T cell receptor (beta chain) is drawn from a study of blood T cell repertoires in COVID-19. Study as a whole: Samples taken during acute and convalescent COVID-19 were collected in the United States, Italy and Spain. T cells, B-cell-depleted T cells, or PBMCs provided the cDNA or gDNA that served as material.

Authors' analysis steps: Nucleated cell number was recorded as an estimate derived from reference gene primer amplification. Clones were read by immunoSEQ multiplex PCR, and TCRdb kept only the in-frame ones, dropping some. That table is the source of V, J and clone size, and D and trimming were worked out from the DNA. The table includes nearly 200,000 clones, roughly 90% detected once. Germline V lookup: CDR1 MDHEN, CDR2 SYDVKM. The V gene lost 2 bases and the J gene lost 6 bases, with 14 bases spanning the gap. The length of the CDR3 is 14 residues. Material for sequencing was peripheral blood. This clonotype was sampled from a woman aged 40 to 50 who had recovered from COVID-19. The chain combines TRBV28 with TRBJ2-7; D perhaps matches TRBD2 (5 bases). In nucleotides, the CDR3 is TGTGCCAGCAGTTTACTTGTTCGCGGGCTCGAGCAGTACTTC. Protein sequence: CASSLLVRGLEQYF.